This T cell receptor (beta chain) was sequenced during a study of shared clonotypes between healthy human individuals. The data were produced by immunoSEQ multiplex PCR, yet TCRdb's version contains in-frame clones alone and is incomplete. Of 1,100,000 or so clones in the sample, 78% were seen once. This receptor was taken from a man aged 18 to 30 in good health. Some clones in this sample may be carry-over from other donors' samples. Sample: memory CD4+ T cells from PBMCs. Described subset: CD45RA-negative fraction.

The CDR3 spells CASSQGGAPFFSREQYF. The DNA for the CDR3 is TGTGCCAGCAGTCAAGGGGGGGCTCCGTTTTTTTCTCGCGAGCAGTACTTC. The chain joins TRBV7-2 to TRBJ2-7; D is possibly TRBD2 (7 bases). The CDR3 has 17 residues. V shed 6 bases and J shed 6 bases, with 27 bases lying between them. Per the germline V gene, CDR1 is SGHTA and CDR2 is FQGNSA.